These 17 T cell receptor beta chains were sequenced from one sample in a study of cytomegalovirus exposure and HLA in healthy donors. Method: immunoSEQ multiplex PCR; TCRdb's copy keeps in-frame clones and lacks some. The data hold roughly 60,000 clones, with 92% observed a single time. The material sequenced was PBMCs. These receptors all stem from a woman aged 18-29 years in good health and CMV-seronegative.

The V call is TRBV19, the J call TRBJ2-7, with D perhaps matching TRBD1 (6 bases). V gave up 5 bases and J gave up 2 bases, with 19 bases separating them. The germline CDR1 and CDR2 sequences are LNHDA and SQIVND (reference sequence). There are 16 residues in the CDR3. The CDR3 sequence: CASSFSPGTWTYEQYF. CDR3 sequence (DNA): TGTGCCAGTAGTTTTAGTCCCGGGACATGGACCTACGAGCAGTACTTC.

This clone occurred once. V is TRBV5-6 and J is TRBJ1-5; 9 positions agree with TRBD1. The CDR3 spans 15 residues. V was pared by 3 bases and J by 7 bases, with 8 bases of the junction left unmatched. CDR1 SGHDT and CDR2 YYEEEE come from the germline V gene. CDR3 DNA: TGTGCCAGCAGCTCCGGACAGGGGAGAGCGCAGCCCCAGCATTTT. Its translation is CASSSGQGRAQPQHF.

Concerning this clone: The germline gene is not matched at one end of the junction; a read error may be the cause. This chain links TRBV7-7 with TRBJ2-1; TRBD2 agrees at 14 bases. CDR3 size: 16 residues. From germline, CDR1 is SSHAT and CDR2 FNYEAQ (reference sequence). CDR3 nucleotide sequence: TGTGCTAGCAGCCCACTCGGGACTAGCGGGAGCAATGAGCAGTTCTTC. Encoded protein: CASSPLGTSGSNEQFF.

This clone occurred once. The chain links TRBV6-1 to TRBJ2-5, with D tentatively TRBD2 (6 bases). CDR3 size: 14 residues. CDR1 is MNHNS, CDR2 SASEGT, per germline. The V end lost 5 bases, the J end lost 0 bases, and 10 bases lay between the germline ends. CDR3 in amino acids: CASSLGLYQETQYF. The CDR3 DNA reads TGTGCCAGCAGTCTGGGACTTTACCAAGAGACCCAGTACTTC.

The CDR3 DNA follows: TGTGCCAGCAGTCTTTCGGCCTACGAGCAGTACTTC. Its protein is CASSLSAYEQYF. J is TRBJ2-7 and V is TRBV7-8, with D uncertain. Germline CDR1 and CDR2: SGHVS and FQNEAQ. V was pared by 6 bases and J by 2 bases, with 8 bases between. This CDR3 comprises 12 residues.

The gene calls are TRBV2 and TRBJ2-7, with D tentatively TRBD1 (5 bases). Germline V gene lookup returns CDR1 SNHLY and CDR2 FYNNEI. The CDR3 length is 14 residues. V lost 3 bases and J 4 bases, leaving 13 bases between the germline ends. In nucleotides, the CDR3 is TGTGCCAGCAGTGATCTGACAGCGTCATACGAGCAGTACTTC. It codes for CASSDLTASYEQYF. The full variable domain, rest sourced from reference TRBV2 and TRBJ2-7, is EPEVTQTPSHQVTQMGQEVILRCVPISNHLYFYWYRQILGQKVEFLVSFYNNEISEKSEIFDDQFSVERPDGSNFTLKIRSTKLEDSAMYFCASSDLTASYEQYFGPGTRLTVT.

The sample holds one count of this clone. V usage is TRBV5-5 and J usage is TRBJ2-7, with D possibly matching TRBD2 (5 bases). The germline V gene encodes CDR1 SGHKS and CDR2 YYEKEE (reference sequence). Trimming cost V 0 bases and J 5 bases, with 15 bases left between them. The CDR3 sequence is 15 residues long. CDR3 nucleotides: TGTGCCAGCAGCTTGGGGGCGGGCGGTATCCACGAGCAGTACTTC. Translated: CASSLGAGGIHEQYF.

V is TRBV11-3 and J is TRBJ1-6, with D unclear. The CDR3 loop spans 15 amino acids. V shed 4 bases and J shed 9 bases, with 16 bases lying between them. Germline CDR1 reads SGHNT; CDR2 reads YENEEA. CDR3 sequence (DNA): TGTGCCAGCAGCTCCCGGGAAGGGAAGGCTTCACCCCTCCACTTT. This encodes CASSSREGKASPLHF.

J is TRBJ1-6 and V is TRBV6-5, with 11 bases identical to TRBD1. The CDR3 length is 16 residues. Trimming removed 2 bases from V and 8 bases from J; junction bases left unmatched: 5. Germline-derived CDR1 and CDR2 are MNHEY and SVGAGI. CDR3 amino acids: CASSYGWDRGDSPLHF. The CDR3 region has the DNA TGTGCCAGCAGTTACGGGTGGGACAGGGGGGATTCACCCCTCCACTTT.

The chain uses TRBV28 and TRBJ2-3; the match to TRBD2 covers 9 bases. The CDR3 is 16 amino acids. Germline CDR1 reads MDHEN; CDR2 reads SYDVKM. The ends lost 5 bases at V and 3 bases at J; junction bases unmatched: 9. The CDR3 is CASSLLAGVVTDTQYF. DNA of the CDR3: TGTGCCAGCAGTCTTTTAGCGGGGGTTGTGACAGATACGCAGTATTTT. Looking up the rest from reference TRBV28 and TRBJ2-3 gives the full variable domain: DVKVTQSSRYLVKRTGEKVFLECVQDMDHENMFWYRQDPGLGLRLIYFSYDVKMKEKGDIPEGYSVSREKKERFSLILESASTNQTSMYLCASSLLAGVVTDTQYFGPGTRLTVL.

The CDR3: CASSLGWGEVYIQYF. DNA of the CDR3: TGTGCCAGCAGCTTAGGGTGGGGCGAGGTATACATTCAGTACTTC. The J gene is TRBJ2-4, the V gene TRBV7-2; possibly TRBD1 for D (5 bases). Germline V gene lookup returns CDR1 SGHTA and CDR2 FQGNSA. Trimming took off 1 base at V and 8 bases at J, with 15 bases between the two ends. The CDR3 has 15 residues.

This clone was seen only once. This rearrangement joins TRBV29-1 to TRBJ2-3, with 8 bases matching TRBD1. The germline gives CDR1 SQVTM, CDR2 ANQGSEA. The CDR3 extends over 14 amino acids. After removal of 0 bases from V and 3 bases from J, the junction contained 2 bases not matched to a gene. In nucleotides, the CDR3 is TGCAGCGTTGAAGAACAGGGGGTGACAGATACGCAGTATTTT. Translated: CSVEEQGVTDTQYF.

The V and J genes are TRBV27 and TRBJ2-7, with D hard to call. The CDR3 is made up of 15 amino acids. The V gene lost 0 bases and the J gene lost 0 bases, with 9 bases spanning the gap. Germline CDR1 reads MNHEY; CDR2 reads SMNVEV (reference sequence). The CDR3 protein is CASSLSVEYSYEQYF. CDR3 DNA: TGTGCCAGCAGTTTATCTGTGGAGTACTCCTACGAGCAGTACTTC.

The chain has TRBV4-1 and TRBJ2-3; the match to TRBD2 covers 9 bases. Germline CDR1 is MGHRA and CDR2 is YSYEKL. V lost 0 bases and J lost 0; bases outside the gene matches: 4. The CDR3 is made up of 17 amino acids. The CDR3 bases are TGCGCCAGCAGCCAAGACCCTAGCGGGACTAGCACAGATACGCAGTATTTT. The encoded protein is CASSQDPSGTSTDTQYF.

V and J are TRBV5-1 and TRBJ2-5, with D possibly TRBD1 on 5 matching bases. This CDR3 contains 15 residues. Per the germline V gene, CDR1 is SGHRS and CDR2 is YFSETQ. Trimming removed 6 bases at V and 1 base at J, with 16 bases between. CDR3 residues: CASNWNVGPQETQYF. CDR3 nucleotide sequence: TGCGCCAGCAACTGGAATGTGGGGCCCCAAGAGACCCAGTACTTC.

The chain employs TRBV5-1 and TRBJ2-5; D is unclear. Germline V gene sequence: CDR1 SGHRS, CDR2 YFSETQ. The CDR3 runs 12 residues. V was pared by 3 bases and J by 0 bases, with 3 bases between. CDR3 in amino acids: CASSSYQETQYF. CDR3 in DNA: TGCGCCAGCAGCTCGTACCAAGAGACCCAGTACTTC.

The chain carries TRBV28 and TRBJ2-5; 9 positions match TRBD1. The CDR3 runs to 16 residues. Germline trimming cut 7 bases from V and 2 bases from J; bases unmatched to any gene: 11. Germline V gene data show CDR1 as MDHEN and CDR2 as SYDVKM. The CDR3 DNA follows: TGTGCCAGCACAGAGGGGACAGGGAGAGGGCAAGAGACCCAGTACTTC. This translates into CASTEGTGRGQETQYF.